These 15 T cell receptor beta chains share one sample of origin, sequenced in a study of shared clonotypes between healthy human individuals. TCRdb's copy holds only in-frame clones and misses some; the assay was immunoSEQ multiplex PCR. The repertoire consists of some 2,100,000 clones, with more than 90% occurring once and the leading ten covering around 0.13%. Input material: naive CD4+ T cells sorted from blood. Noted subset: CD45RA+ positively selected. These receptors were collected from a man aged 18 to 30 in good health.

This sequence joins TRBV30 and TRBJ1-2, with D possibly TRBD1 on 5 matching bases. The V end was cut by 0 bases, the J end by 5 bases, with 13 bases between. The CDR3 contains 14 residues. Germline CDR1 and CDR2: GTSNPN and SVGIG (reference sequence). The CDR3 reads CAWSVQGTDYGYTF. The CDR3, as DNA: TGTGCCTGGAGTGTACAAGGGACGGATTATGGCTACACCTTC.

The rearrangement joins TRBV28 to TRBJ1-5; D is undetermined. V lost 5 bases and J 5 bases, leaving 13 bases between the germline ends. This CDR3 comprises 14 residues. Germline CDR1 reads MDHEN; CDR2 reads SYDVKM. CDR3 in amino acids: CASSPPDDYQPQHF. The CDR3 nucleotides read TGTGCCAGCAGTCCCCCAGATGACTATCAGCCCCAGCATTTT.

This chain's CDR3 is CASSLGDRMASGYTF. In DNA, the CDR3 is TGTGCCAGCAGCTTAGGTGACAGAATGGCAAGCGGCTACACCTTC. The rearrangement uses TRBV7-2 and TRBJ1-2, with D tentatively TRBD1 (5 bases). This CDR3 spans 15 amino acids. Germline values: CDR1 SGHTA, CDR2 FQGNSA. V shed 1 base and J shed 8 bases, with 17 bases lying between them.

The chain is built from TRBV19 and TRBJ1-2; D is unclear. This CDR3 region has 13 residues. CDR1 and CDR2 (germline): LNHDA, SQIVND (reference sequence). Deletions cut 5 bases from V and 6 bases from J, with 13 bases between. The CDR3 DNA reads as TGTGCCAGTAGTGCCGGACTTGAGGATGGCTACACCTTC. This sequence encodes CASSAGLEDGYTF.

In regard to this clone: The same CDR3 also results from other DNA sequences found in this sample. V is TRBV5-1 and J is TRBJ2-5; 12 bases align to TRBD1. Germline CDR1 is SGHRS and CDR2 is YFSETQ. The CDR3 totals 15 residues. Trimming took 4 bases from V and 3 from J; bases not matched to a gene: 4. CDR3 DNA: TGCGCCAGCAGCGGAGGGACAGGGGGCGAAGAGACCCAGTACTTC. Translated, it gives CASSGGTGGEETQYF.

A remark on this clone: Other nucleotide sequences from this sample produce the same CDR3. The rearrangement joins TRBV27 to TRBJ1-1, with D hard to call. V lost 4 bases, J lost 2 bases, and 5 bases lay in between. The CDR3 totals 12 residues. Per the germline V gene, CDR1 is MNHEY and CDR2 is SMNVEV (reference sequence). The CDR3 nucleotides read TGTGCCAGCAGTTCTATCAACACTGAAGCTTTCTTT. This translates into CASSSINTEAFF.

The chain employs TRBV18 and TRBJ2-7; perhaps TRBD1 as D (5 bases). V lost 6 bases to trimming and J lost 2 bases, with 14 bases between them. This CDR3 comprises 14 residues. Germline loops: CDR1 KGHSH, CDR2 LQKENI. The CDR3 loop is CASSLVGLPYEQYF. CDR3 DNA: TGTGCCAGCTCCCTGGTGGGGCTCCCCTACGAGCAGTACTTC.

The rearrangement uses TRBV28 and TRBJ1-2; perhaps TRBD1 as D (5 bases). Trimming shortened V by 3 bases and J by 0 bases, and 11 bases separated the two germline ends. The CDR3 sequence is 15 residues long. CDR1 and CDR2 from the germline V gene are MDHEN and SYDVKM. CDR3 nucleotide sequence: TGTGCCAGCAGTTTTCTGCTGACAGCTAACTATGGCTACACCTTC. It encodes CASSFLLTANYGYTF.

The rearrangement links TRBV7-2 to TRBJ1-2; D not resolved. CDR1 is SGHTA and CDR2 is FQGNSA in the germline V gene. CDR3 length equals 14 residues. Deletions cut 1 base from V and 4 bases from J, with 10 bases between. The DNA for the CDR3 is TGTGCCAGCAGCTTAGAGGCCAGCCTCTATGGCTACACCTTC. Encoded protein: CASSLEASLYGYTF.

V and J are TRBV7-2 and TRBJ1-2; 8 positions match TRBD1. The CDR3 covers 16 residues. Per the germline V gene, CDR1 is SGHTA and CDR2 is FQGNSA. The V and J ends lost 2 bases and 4 bases, in that order; junction bases with no gene match: 9. The CDR3 region has the DNA TGTGCCAGCAGCTTAAGCCAGGGGGCGCTTGGCTATGGCTACACCTTC. Its protein product is CASSLSQGALGYGYTF.

The V gene is TRBV11-2, the J gene TRBJ2-7; D tentatively fits TRBD1 or TRBD2 (6 bases each). V gave up 1 base and J gave up 3 bases, with 13 bases separating them. The length of the CDR3 is 15 residues. The germline gives CDR1 SGHAT, CDR2 FQNNGV. The CDR3 reads CASSLVRGVNYEQYF. The CDR3 nucleotides are TGTGCCAGCAGCTTAGTAAGGGGGGTCAACTACGAGCAGTACTTC. Together with reference TRBV11-2 and TRBJ2-7, the CDR3 gives the full variable domain: EAGVAQSPRYKIIEKRQSVAFWCNPISGHATLYWYQQILGQGPKLLIQFQNNGVVDDSQLPKDRFSAERLKGVDSTLKIQPAKLEDSAVYLCASSLVRGVNYEQYFGPGTRLTVT.

Turning to this clone: In the same sample, other DNA sequences code for this CDR3. J is TRBJ2-5 and V is TRBV5-4; D may be TRBD1 or TRBD2 (5 bases each). The CDR3 loop spans 14 amino acids. Germline-derived CDR1 and CDR2 are SGHNT and YYREEE (reference sequence). V was shortened by 0 bases and J by 1 base, with 7 bases between the two germline ends. The CDR3 nucleotides are TGTGCCAGCAGCTTGGGAGGGGTCCAAGAGACCCAGTACTTC. It codes for CASSLGGVQETQYF. The complete variable domain, with remaining parts taken from reference TRBV5-4 and TRBJ2-5, reads ETGVTQSPTHLIKTRGQQVTLRCSSQSGHNTVSWYQQALGQGPQFIFQYYREEENGRGNFPPRFSGLQFPNYSSELNVNALELDDSALYLCASSLGGVQETQYFGPGTRLLVL.

In this sample, this clone turned up a few times. Other DNA sequences in this sample translate to the same CDR3. The chain employs TRBV30 and TRBJ1-2; D gene unclear. The germline CDR1 and CDR2 sequences are GTSNPN and SVGIG (reference sequence). The CDR3 has 11 residues. V was cut by 2 bases and J by 3 bases, with 4 bases left in between. CDR3 sequence reads: CAWSQDYGYTF. The DNA for the CDR3 is TGTGCCTGGAGTCAAGACTATGGCTACACCTTC.

In its sample, this clone was seen once. J is TRBJ2-3 and V is TRBV29-1, with a tentative D call TRBD1 (6 bases). Germline CDR1 reads SQVTM; CDR2 reads ANQGSEA. The V and J ends lost 5 bases and 4 bases respectively, with 13 bases between them. The CDR3 totals 13 residues. The CDR3 protein is CSVRGQPADTQYF. DNA for the CDR3: TGCAGCGTTCGTGGACAGCCTGCAGATACGCAGTATTTT.

CDR3 residues: CATGTLNYEQYF. The DNA of the CDR3 is TGTGCCACCGGTACCTTAAACTACGAGCAGTACTTC. The rearrangement uses TRBV7-9 and TRBJ2-7; the D is unclear. CDR3 length: 12 residues. The germline V gene has CDR1 SEHNR and CDR2 FQNEAQ (reference sequence). V was cut by 10 bases and J by 3 bases, with 13 bases left in between.